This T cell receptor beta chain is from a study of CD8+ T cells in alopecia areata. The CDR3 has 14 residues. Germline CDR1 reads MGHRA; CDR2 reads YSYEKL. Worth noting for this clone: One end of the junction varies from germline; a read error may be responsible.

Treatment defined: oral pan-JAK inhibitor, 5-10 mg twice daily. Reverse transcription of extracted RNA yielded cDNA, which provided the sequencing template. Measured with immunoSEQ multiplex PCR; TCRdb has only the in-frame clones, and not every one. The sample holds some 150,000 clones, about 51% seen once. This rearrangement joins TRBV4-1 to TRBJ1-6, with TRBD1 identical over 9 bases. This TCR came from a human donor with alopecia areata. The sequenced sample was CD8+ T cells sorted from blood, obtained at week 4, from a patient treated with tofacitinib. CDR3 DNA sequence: TGCGCCAGCAGCCAAGATAATCGGGACAGGGATTACTTTTTT. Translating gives CASSQDNRDRDYFF.